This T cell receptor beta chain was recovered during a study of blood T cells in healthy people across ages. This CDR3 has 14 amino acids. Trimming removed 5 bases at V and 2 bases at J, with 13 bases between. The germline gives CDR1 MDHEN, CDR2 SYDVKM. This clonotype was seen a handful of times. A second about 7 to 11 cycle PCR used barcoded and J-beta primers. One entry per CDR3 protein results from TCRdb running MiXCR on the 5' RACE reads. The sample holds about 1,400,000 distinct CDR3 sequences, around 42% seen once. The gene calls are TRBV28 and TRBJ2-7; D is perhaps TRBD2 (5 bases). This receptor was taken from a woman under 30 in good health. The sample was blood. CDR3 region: CASSPTWRTYEQYF. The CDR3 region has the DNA TGTGCCAGCAGTCCTACTTGGAGGACCTACGAGCAGTACTTC.